The 2 T cell receptor beta chains in this list originate from one sample, sequenced in a study of T-cell memory formation after mild COVID-19. TCRdb itself ran the 5' RACE reads through MiXCR, one entry per CDR3 protein. This repertoire shows about 290,000 distinct CDR3 sequences, roughly 15% found once; its top ten account for roughly a fifth. The sample taken for sequencing was PBMCs or a T cell subset sorted from them (not recorded which). The receptors derive from a man in his late teens or twenties who had mild COVID-19 (a few samples of this study predate the infection). Cell type and time point are not known.

This clonotype was seen more than once but under ten times. The J gene is TRBJ1-1, the V gene TRBV6-5; D is uncertain. Germline values: CDR1 MNHEY, CDR2 SVGAGI. Trimming cost V 7 bases and J 11 bases, with 20 bases left between them. The CDR3 covers 13 residues. The CDR3 loop reads CASTNSLGKLAFF. The CDR3 nucleotides are TGTGCCAGCACTAATTCCTTGGGAAAGTTGGCTTTCTTT.

At least ten counts were recorded for this clonotype. V gene TRBV5-1 combines with J gene TRBJ2-6; D ambiguous. Germline loops: CDR1 SGHRS, CDR2 YFSETQ. V was trimmed by 5 bases and J by 0 bases, leaving 6 bases between them. The CDR3 length is 14 residues. This CDR3 is CASRAASGANVLTF. Here the CDR3 DNA reads TGCGCCAGCAGGGCGGCCTCTGGGGCCAACGTCCTGACTTTC.